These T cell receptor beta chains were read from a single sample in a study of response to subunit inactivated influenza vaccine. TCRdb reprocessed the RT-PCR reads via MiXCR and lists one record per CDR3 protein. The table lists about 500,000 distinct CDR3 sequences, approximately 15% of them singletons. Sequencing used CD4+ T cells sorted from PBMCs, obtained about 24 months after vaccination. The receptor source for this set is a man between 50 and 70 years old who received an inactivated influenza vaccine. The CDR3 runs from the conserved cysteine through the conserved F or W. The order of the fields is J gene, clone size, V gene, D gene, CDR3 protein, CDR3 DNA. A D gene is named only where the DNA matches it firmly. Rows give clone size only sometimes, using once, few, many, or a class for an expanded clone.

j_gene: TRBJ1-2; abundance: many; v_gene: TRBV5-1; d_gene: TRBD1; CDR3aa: CASSTYDRVSDGYTF; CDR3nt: TGCGCCAGCAGTACGTATGACAGGGTATCGGATGGCTACACCTTC
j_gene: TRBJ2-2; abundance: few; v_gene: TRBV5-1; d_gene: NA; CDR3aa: CASSQGAYTGELFF; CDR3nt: TGCGCCAGCAGCCAAGGGGCGTATACCGGGGAGCTGTTTTTT
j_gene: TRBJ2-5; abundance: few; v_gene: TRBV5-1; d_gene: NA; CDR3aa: CASSLGSRLLQETQYF; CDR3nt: TGCGCCAGCAGCTTGGGTTCAAGACTATTGCAAGAGACCCAGTACTTC
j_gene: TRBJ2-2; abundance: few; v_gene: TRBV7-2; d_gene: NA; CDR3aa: CASSSRKKSTGELFF; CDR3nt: TGTGCCAGCAGCTCACGGAAGAAAAGCACCGGGGAGCTGTTTTTT
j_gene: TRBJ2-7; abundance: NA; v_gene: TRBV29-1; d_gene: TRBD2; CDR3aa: CSVALAGSEYEQYF; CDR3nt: TGCAGCGTTGCCCTAGCGGGATCGGAGTACGAGCAGTACTTC
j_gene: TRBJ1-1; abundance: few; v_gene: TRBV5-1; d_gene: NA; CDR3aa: CANSLGGINTEAFF; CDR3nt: TGCGCCAACAGCTTGGGGGGGATTAACACTGAAGCTTTCTTT
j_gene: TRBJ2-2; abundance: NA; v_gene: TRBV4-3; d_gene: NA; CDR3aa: CASSRHGAVGTGELFF; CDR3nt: TGCGCCAGCAGCCGTCACGGGGCCGTCGGCACCGGGGAGCTGTTTTTT
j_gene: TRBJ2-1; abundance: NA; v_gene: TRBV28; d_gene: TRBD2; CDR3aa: CASTMGLAGDNEQFF; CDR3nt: TGTGCCAGCACTATGGGACTAGCGGGAGACAATGAGCAGTTCTTC
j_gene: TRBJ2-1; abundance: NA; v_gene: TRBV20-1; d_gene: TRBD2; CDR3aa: CSASLMRLAGRNEQFF; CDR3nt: TGCAGTGCTAGTCTAATGAGACTAGCGGGTCGCAATGAGCAGTTCTTC
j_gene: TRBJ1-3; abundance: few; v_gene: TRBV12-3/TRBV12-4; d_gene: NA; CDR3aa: CASSLTGGRAGNTIYF; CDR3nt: TGTGCCAGCAGTTTAACGGGGGGTCGAGCTGGAAACACCATATATTTT
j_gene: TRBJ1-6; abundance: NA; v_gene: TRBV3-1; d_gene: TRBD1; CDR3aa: CASRDLGQGNSPLHF; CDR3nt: TGTGCCAGCAGGGATCTCGGACAGGGCAATTCACCCCTCCACTTT
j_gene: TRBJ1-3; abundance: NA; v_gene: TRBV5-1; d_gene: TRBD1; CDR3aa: CASSLVGQGSNTIYF; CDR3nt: TGCGCCAGCAGCTTGGTGGGACAGGGCTCAAACACCATATATTTT
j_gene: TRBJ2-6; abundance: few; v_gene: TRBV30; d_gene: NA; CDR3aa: CAWKGRVDTGANVLTF; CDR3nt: TGTGCCTGGAAGGGCAGGGTCGATACTGGGGCCAACGTCCTGACTTTC
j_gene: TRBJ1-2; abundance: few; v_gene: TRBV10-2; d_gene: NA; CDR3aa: CASRDPGTVYGYTF; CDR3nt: TGCGCCAGCAGAGACCCCGGGACGGTCTATGGCTACACCTTC
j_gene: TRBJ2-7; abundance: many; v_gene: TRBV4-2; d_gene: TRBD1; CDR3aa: CASSQDAGQGNNEQYF; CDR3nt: TGTGCCAGCAGCCAAGATGCGGGACAGGGCAACAACGAGCAGTACTTC
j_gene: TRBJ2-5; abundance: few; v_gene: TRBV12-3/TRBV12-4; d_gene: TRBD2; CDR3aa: CASLSGLAASETQYF; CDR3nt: TGTGCCAGCTTATCGGGACTAGCGGCTTCGGAGACCCAGTACTTC
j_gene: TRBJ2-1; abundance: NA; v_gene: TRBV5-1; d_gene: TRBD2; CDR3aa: CASSVGISGGAHEQFF; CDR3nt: TGCGCCAGCAGCGTAGGGATTAGCGGGGGGGCCCATGAGCAGTTCTTC
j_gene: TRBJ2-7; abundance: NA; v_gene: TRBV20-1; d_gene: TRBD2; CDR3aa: CSARGKREGPYEQYF; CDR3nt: TGCAGTGCTAGAGGAAAGCGGGAGGGCCCTTACGAGCAGTACTTC
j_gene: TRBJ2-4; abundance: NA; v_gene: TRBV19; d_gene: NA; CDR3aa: CASSIAGQSKNIQYF; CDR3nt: TGTGCCAGTAGTATAGCTGGACAGAGCAAAAACATTCAGTACTTC
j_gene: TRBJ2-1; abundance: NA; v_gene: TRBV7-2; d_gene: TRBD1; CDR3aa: CASSLQGQGNNEQFF; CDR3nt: TGTGCCAGCAGCTTACAGGGACAGGGGAACAATGAGCAGTTCTTC
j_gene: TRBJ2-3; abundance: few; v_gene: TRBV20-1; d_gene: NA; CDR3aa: CSASWEFGDTQYF; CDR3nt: TGCAGTGCTAGCTGGGAGTTCGGGGATACGCAGTATTTT
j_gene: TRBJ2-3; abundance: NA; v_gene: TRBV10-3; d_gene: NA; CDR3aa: CAISSISSTDTQYF; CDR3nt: TGTGCCATCAGCTCAATCTCCAGCACAGATACGCAGTATTTT
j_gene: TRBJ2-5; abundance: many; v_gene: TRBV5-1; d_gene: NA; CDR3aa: CASSLTDNPQETQYF; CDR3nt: TGCGCCAGCAGCTTGACGGATAATCCACAAGAGACCCAGTACTTC
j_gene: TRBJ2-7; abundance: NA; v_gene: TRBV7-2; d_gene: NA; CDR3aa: CASSLQELGSYEQYF; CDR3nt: TGTGCCAGCAGCTTACAAGAACTGGGGTCCTACGAGCAGTACTTC
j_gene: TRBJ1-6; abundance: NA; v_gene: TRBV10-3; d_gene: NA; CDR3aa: CAISESAVMRNSPLHF; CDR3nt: TGTGCCATCAGTGAAAGTGCAGTCATGAGAAATTCACCCCTCCACTTT
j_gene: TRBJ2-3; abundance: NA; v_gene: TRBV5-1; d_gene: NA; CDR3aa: CASSPAPDTQYF; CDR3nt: TGCGCCAGCAGCCCTGCCCCAGATACGCAGTATTTT
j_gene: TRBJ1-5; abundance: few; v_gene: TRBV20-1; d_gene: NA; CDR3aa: CSARAGFNQPQHF; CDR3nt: TGCAGTGCTAGAGCAGGGTTCAATCAGCCCCAGCATTTT
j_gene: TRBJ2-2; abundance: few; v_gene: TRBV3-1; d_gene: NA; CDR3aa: CASSQQITTGELFF; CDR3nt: TGTGCCAGCAGCCAGCAGATAACTACCGGGGAGCTGTTTTTT
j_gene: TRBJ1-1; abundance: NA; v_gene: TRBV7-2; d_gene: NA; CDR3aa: CASSLLRFQAFF; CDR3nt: TGTGCCAGCAGCTTACTCCGGTTTCAAGCTTTCTTT
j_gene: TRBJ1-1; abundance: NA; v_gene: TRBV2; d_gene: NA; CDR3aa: CASSSGQPAFF; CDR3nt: TGTGCCAGCAGTTCAGGACAGCCAGCTTTCTTT
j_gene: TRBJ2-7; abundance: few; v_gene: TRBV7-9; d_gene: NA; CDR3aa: CASSSPSRGDYEQYF; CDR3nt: TGTGCCAGCAGCAGTCCGTCGCGAGGGGATTACGAGCAGTACTTC
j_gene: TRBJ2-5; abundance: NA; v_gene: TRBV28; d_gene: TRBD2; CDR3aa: CASKHGAGRQETQYF; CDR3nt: TGTGCCAGTAAGCATGGAGCGGGGCGACAAGAGACCCAGTACTTC
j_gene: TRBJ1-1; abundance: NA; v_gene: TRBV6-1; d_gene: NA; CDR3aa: CASSPTQGRDTEAFF; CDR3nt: TGTGCCAGCAGTCCTACCCAGGGGAGGGACACTGAAGCTTTCTTT
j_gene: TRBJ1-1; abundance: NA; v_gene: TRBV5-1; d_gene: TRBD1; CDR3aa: CASSSRDRGYTEAFF; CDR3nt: TGCGCCAGCAGCTCCCGGGACAGGGGATACACTGAAGCTTTCTTT
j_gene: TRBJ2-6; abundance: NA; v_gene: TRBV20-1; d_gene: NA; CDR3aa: CSAAAGTGANVLTF; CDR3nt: TGCAGTGCCGCCGCGGGTACTGGGGCCAACGTCCTGACTTTC
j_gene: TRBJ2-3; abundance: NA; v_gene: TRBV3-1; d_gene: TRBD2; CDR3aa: CASSQAASGTITDTQYF; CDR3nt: TGTGCCAGCAGCCAAGCGGCTAGCGGAACGATCACAGATACGCAGTATTTT
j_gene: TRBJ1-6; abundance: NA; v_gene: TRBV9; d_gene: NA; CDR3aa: CASSVATESSPLHF; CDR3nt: TGTGCCAGCAGCGTAGCTACAGAGAGTTCACCCCTCCACTTT
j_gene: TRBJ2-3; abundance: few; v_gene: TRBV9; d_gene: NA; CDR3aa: CASSVAGARTDTQYF; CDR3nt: TGTGCCAGCAGCGTAGCAGGGGCTCGCACAGATACGCAGTATTTT
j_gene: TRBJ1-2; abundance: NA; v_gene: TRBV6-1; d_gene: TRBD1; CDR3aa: CASSETTGGNYGYTF; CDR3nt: TGTGCCAGCAGTGAAACGACAGGGGGAAACTATGGCTACACCTTC
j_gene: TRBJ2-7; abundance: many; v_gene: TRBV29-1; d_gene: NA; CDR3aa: CSVGLNYEQYF; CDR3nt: TGCAGCGTTGGACTCAACTACGAGCAGTACTTC
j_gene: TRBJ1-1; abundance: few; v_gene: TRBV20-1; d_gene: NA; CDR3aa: CSARVEGRNTEAFF; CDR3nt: TGCAGTGCTAGAGTAGAGGGAAGGAACACTGAAGCTTTCTTT
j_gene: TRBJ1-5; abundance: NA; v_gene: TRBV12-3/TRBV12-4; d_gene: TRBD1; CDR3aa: CASRTGTGSYQPQHF; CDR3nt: TGTGCCAGCAGAACTGGGACAGGGTCGTATCAGCCCCAGCATTTT
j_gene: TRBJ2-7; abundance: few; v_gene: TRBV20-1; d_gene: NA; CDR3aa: CSARAGYEQYF; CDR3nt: TGCAGTGCTAGAGCTGGTTACGAGCAGTACTTC
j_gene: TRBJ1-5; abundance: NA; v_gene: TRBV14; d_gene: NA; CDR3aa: CASSQDLAGDGNQPQHF; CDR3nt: TGTGCCAGCAGCCAAGATTTGGCAGGGGATGGAAATCAGCCCCAGCATTTT
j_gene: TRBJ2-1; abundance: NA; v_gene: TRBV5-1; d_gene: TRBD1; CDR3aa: CASSRDRGPTNEQFF; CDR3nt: TGCGCCAGCAGCCGGGACAGGGGCCCGACCAATGAGCAGTTCTTC
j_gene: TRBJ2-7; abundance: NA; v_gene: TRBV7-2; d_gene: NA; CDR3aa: CASSSATEQYF; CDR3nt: TGTGCCAGCAGCTCTGCTACCGAGCAGTACTTC
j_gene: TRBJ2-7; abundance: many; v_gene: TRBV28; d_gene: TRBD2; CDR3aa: CASILAGGSYEQYF; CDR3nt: TGTGCCAGCATACTAGCGGGAGGGTCCTACGAGCAGTACTTC
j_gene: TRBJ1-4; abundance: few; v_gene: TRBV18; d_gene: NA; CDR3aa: CASSPTPGRLFF; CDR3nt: TGTGCCAGCTCACCAACCCCCGGAAGACTGTTTTTT
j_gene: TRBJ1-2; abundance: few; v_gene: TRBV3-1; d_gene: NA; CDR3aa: CASSKGGGYTF; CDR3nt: TGTGCCAGCAGTAAGGGAGGTGGCTACACCTTC
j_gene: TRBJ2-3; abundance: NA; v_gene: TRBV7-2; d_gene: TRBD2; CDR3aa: CASRTSGAMGSDTQYF; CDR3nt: TGTGCCAGCCGGACTAGCGGGGCCATGGGGTCAGATACGCAGTATTTT
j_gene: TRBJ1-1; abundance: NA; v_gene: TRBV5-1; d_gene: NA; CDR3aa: CASSRRGHMNTEAFF; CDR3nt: TGCGCCAGCAGCCGACGGGGGCACATGAACACTGAAGCTTTCTTT
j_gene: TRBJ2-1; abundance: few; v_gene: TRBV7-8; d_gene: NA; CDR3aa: CASSPPGGTSSYNEQFF; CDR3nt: TGTGCCAGCAGCCCCCCTGGCGGCACTAGCTCCTACAATGAGCAGTTCTTC
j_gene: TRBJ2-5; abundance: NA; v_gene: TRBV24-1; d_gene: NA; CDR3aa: CATSDGETQYF; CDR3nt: TGTGCCACCAGTGATGGGGAGACCCAGTACTTC
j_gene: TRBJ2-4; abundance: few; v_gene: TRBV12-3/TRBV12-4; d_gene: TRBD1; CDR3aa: CASSDRPGTAAQNIQYF; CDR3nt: TGTGCCAGCAGTGACAGACCCGGGACAGCGGCGCAAAACATTCAGTACTTC
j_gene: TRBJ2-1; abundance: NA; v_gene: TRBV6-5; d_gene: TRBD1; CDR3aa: CASSYGGTGVNEQFF; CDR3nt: TGTGCCAGCAGTTACGGGGGGACAGGGGTCAATGAGCAGTTCTTC
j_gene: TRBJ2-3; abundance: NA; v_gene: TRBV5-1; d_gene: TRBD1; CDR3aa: CASSQGQATDTQYF; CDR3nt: TGCGCCAGCAGCCAAGGACAGGCCACAGATACGCAGTATTTT
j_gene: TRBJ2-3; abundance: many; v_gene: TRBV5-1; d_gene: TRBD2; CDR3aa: CASSKRGGVDTQYF; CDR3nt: TGCGCCAGCAGTAAGCGGGGGGGCGTAGATACGCAGTATTTT
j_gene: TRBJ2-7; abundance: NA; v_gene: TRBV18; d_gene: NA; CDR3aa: CASSPDSNYYEQYF; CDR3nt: TGTGCCAGCTCTCCGGACAGTAATTACTACGAGCAGTACTTC
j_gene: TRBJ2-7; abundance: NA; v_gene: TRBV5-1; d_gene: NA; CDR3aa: CASSPLLWDEQYF; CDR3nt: TGCGCCAGCAGCCCGCTCCTTTGGGACGAGCAGTACTTC